These 9 T cell receptor beta chains share one sample of origin, sequenced in a study of OX40 agonist ivuxolimab in advanced cancers. This table comes from immunoSEQ multiplex PCR, and its TCRdb copy is limited to in-frame clones, with some not included. This table holds tens of thousands of clones, approximately 86% found once. This material consisted of CD4+ or CD8+ T cells sorted from blood, taken in a trial of the OX40 agonist ivuxolimab. The receptors were gathered from an adult with an advanced solid tumor such as melanoma, head and neck, liver or kidney cancer.

The chain combines TRBV27 with TRBJ1-2, with a possible D match to TRBD1 (6 bases). The length of the CDR3 is 14 residues. Germline V CDR1 and CDR2: MNHEY, SMNVEV (reference sequence). The V end was cut by 4 bases, the J end by 4 bases, with 13 bases between. The CDR3 sequence is CASSSTGGSYGYTF. CDR3 sequence (DNA): TGTGCCAGCAGTTCCACGGGGGGCAGCTATGGCTACACCTTC.

This clone was seen only once. This chain connects TRBV13 to TRBJ2-7, with 8 bases identical to TRBD2. The ends lost 6 bases at V and 3 bases at J; junction bases unmatched: 7. The germline gives CDR1 PRHDT, CDR2 FYEKMQ (reference sequence). The CDR3 length is 14 residues. The CDR3 loop reads CASRQTSVGYEQYF. The CDR3 region has the DNA TGTGCCAGCAGGCAGACTAGCGTGGGCTACGAGCAGTACTTC. Full variable domain (missing parts from reference TRBV13 and TRBJ2-7): AAGVIQSPRHLIKEKRETATLKCYPIPRHDTVYWYQQGPGQDPQFLISFYEKMQSDKGSIPDRFSAQQFSDYHSELNMSSLELGDSALYFCASRQTSVGYEQYFGPGTRLTVT.

The chain uses TRBV27 and TRBJ2-1; 7 bases fit TRBD2. The CDR3 runs 13 residues. J lost 8 bases, V lost 6 bases, and 7 bases had no gene match. The germline V gene encodes CDR1 MNHEY and CDR2 SMNVEV (reference sequence). The CDR3 DNA reads TGTGCCAGCAGAGGACTAGTTGGCGATGAGCAGTTCTTC. Translation: CASRGLVGDEQFF.

This clone was detected only once. CDR3 nucleotide sequence: TGTGCCAGCACCGGAGGATCCCTTTACGAGCAGTACTTC. It codes for CASTGGSLYEQYF. The chain has TRBV7-9 and TRBJ2-7, with D possibly matching TRBD2 (5 bases). The CDR3 has 13 amino acids. Germline V CDR1 and CDR2: SEHNR, FQNEAQ (reference sequence). Trimming took 7 bases from V and 4 from J, leaving 14 bases between them. Together with reference TRBV7-9 and TRBJ2-7, the CDR3 gives the full variable domain: DTGVSQNPRHKITKRGQNVTFRCDPISEHNRLYWYRQTLGQGPEFLTYFQNEAQLEKSRLLSDRFSAERPKGSFSTLEIQRTEQGDSAMYLCASTGGSLYEQYFGPGTRLTVT.

This clone was recorded once. A read error may account for a junction end that differs from germline. The J gene is TRBJ2-7, the V gene TRBV6-5, with TRBD2 matching over 7 bases. Germline lookup yields CDR1 MNHEY and CDR2 SVGAGI. This CDR3 comprises 15 residues. The CDR3 region is CASSYSEDSGFEQYF. The CDR3 coding sequence is TGTGCCAGCAGCTACTCTGAAGATAGCGGGTTCGAGCAGTACTTC.

The gene calls are TRBV10-1 and TRBJ1-1; 8 bases agree with TRBD1. Germline assignment: CDR1 WNHNN and CDR2 SYGVQD (reference sequence). There are 13 residues in the CDR3. V trimming: 4 bases; J trimming: 7 bases; junction bases outside the gene matches: 5. The CDR3 DNA sequence: TGCGCCAGCAGTGTTCAGGGGGCGAGTGAAGCTTTCTTT. This encodes CASSVQGASEAFF.

The chain joins TRBV7-6 to TRBJ2-5; TRBD1 is a possible D gene (5 bases). This CDR3 is 15 amino acids long. Germline V gene data show CDR1 as SGHVS and CDR2 as FNYEAQ. Trimming stripped 1 base from V and 2 bases from J, with 11 bases between. CDR3 bases: TGTGCCAGCAGCTTAGTTTACAGGAGTCAAGAGACCCAGTACTTC. It yields the protein CASSLVYRSQETQYF.

J is TRBJ2-7 and V is TRBV19; maybe TRBD2 (6 bases). V was pared by 10 bases and J by 4 bases, with 20 bases between. This CDR3 has 14 amino acids. Germline V gene lookup returns CDR1 LNHDA and CDR2 SQIVND (reference sequence). CDR3 protein: CATSLEGLGYEQYF. The CDR3 DNA sequence: TGTGCCACTAGCCTGGAGGGCTTAGGATACGAGCAGTACTTC.

J is TRBJ1-1 and V is TRBV12-5, with D possibly TRBD1 on 6 matching bases. The CDR3 sequence is 14 residues long. V was trimmed by 0 bases and J by 8 bases, leaving 13 bases between them. Germline assignment: CDR1 LGHNT and CDR2 FRNRAP. CDR3 nucleotides: TGTGCTAGTGGTTTGGTAGAGACAGGTAAGGAAGCTTTCTTT. Protein product: CASGLVETGKEAFF.